These 22 T cell receptor beta chains were all obtained from the same sample, sequenced in a study of memory CD4+ T cells and cytomegalovirus serostatus. Some clones are missing from TCRdb's copy, which holds only in-frame ones; the method was immunoSEQ multiplex PCR. The sample has over 60,000 clones, over 60% seen once. Single viable CD3+CD4+CD8-CD45RO+ cells were sorted as the memory CD4+ T cells. The source material was memory CD4+ T cells from blood. These receptors were taken from an adult in good health and CMV-seronegative.

The genes are TRBV4-1 and TRBJ1-4; D uncertain. The CDR3 sequence is 15 residues long. V shed 0 bases and J shed 7 bases, with 12 bases lying between them. Germline CDR1 and CDR2: MGHRA and YSYEKL. The CDR3 sequence: CASSQDPISAEKLFF. Here the CDR3 DNA reads TGCGCCAGCAGCCAAGATCCAATTAGTGCTGAAAAACTGTTTTTT.

Judged by abundance, this clone is medium-sized. The chain recombines TRBV19 with TRBJ2-2, with TRBD1 matching 8 bases. Germline V gene sequence: CDR1 LNHDA, CDR2 SQIVND (reference sequence). Trimming took 8 bases from V and 3 from J; bases not matched to a gene: 5. The CDR3 spans 14 residues. The CDR3 coding sequence is TGTGCCAGTCGACTACAGGGGGACACCGGGGAGCTGTTTTTT. Amino acids: CASRLQGDTGELFF.

This sequence joins TRBV25-1 and TRBJ2-2, with D perhaps matching TRBD2 (7 bases). There are 17 residues in the CDR3. Trimming left V 2 bases short and J 4 bases short, with 17 bases between. Germline V gene sequence: CDR1 MGHDK, CDR2 SYGVNS. This CDR3 is CASSEERGEGRTGELFF. The CDR3 DNA follows: TGTGCCAGCAGTGAAGAGAGGGGGGAGGGCCGCACCGGGGAGCTGTTTTTT.

The J gene is TRBJ2-1, the V gene TRBV5-4; D is possibly TRBD1 or TRBD2 (6 bases each). With 6 bases removed from V and 5 bases from J, the gap between germline ends came to 9 bases. The CDR3 contains 12 residues. CDR1 is SGHNT, CDR2 YYREEE, per germline (reference sequence). This CDR3 reads CASKRGDNEQFF. The CDR3 DNA reads as TGTGCCAGCAAAAGGGGGGACAATGAGCAGTTCTTC.

The V and J genes are TRBV19 and TRBJ2-1, with TRBD1 matching over 10 bases. Losses at the gene ends were 7 bases for V and 5 bases for J; bases not matched to a gene: 8. The CDR3 runs to 15 residues. Germline CDR1 is LNHDA and CDR2 is SQIVND (reference sequence). CDR3 residues: CASNSPGTGDNEQFF. DNA for the CDR3: TGTGCCAGTAACTCTCCCGGGACAGGGGACAATGAGCAGTTCTTC.

The chain links TRBV10-3 to TRBJ1-2; a weak D match, TRBD1 (6 bases). CDR1 is ENHRY, CDR2 SYGVKD, per germline. V gave up 1 base and J gave up 6 bases, with 9 bases separating them. The CDR3 is 13 residues long. The CDR3 here is CAISEWGADGYTF. CDR3 sequence (DNA): TGTGCCATCAGTGAGTGGGGGGCAGATGGCTACACCTTC.

This clone was found once. The V and J genes are TRBV10-3 and TRBJ2-1, with D perhaps matching TRBD2 (6 bases). Looked up from germline, CDR1 is ENHRY and CDR2 is SYGVKD. The V end lost 2 bases, the J end lost 9 bases, and 14 bases lay between the germline ends. The CDR3 runs 14 residues. CDR3 sequence: CAISETTSSGEQFF. CDR3 DNA sequence: TGTGCCATCAGTGAGACGACTAGTAGTGGTGAGCAGTTCTTC.

This clone was counted a few times. The chain joins TRBV19 to TRBJ2-7; TRBD1 matches 8 bases. Germline CDR1 is LNHDA and CDR2 is SQIVND (reference sequence). V was pared by 2 bases and J by 5 bases, with 8 bases of the junction left unmatched. The length of the CDR3 is 15 residues. CDR3 coding DNA: TGTGCCAGTAGTATACAGCAGGGGGCGTGGAACGAGCAGTACTTC. As protein: CASSIQQGAWNEQYF. Full variable domain (rest looked up from reference TRBV19 and TRBJ2-7): DGGITQSPKYLFRKEGQNVTLSCEQNLNHDAMYWYRQDPGQGLRLIYYSQIVNDFQKGDIAEGYSVSREKKESFPLTVTSAQKNPTAFYLCASSIQQGAWNEQYFGPGTRLTVT.

The rearrangement uses TRBV2 and TRBJ2-7; perhaps D is TRBD1 or TRBD2 (5 bases each). The V end lost 2 bases, the J end lost 6 bases, and 11 bases lay between the germline ends. CDR3 length equals 13 residues. Germline loops: CDR1 SNHLY, CDR2 FYNNEI. CDR3 amino acids: CASSERDAGEQYF. The CDR3 bases are TGTGCCAGCAGTGAACGGGACGCGGGCGAGCAGTACTTC.

This chain joins TRBV6-6 and TRBJ2-5, with D maybe TRBD1 (5 bases). CDR1 and CDR2 from the germline V gene are MNHNY and SVGAGI (reference sequence). The CDR3 is 14 amino acids. The V end lost 2 bases, the J end lost 2 bases, and 9 bases lay between the germline ends. CDR3 sequence: CASSYGSGQETQYF. The CDR3 DNA sequence: TGTGCCAGCAGTTACGGGTCAGGGCAAGAGACCCAGTACTTC.

V is TRBV7-2 and J is TRBJ1-4; D may be TRBD1 (5 bases). Trimming took 2 bases from V and 0 from J, leaving 10 bases between them. This CDR3 region has 16 residues. CDR1 SGHTA and CDR2 FQGNSA come from the germline V gene. Here the CDR3 reads CASSLRQIATNEKLFF. Here the CDR3 DNA reads TGTGCCAGCAGCTTAAGACAGATCGCAACTAATGAAAAACTGTTTTTT. Full variable domain (missing parts from reference TRBV7-2 and TRBJ1-4): GAGVSQSPSNKVTEKGKDVELRCDPISGHTALYWYRQSLGQGLEFLIYFQGNSAPDKSGLPSDRFSAERTGGSVSTLTIQRTQQEDSAVYLCASSLRQIATNEKLFFGSGTQLSVL.

V usage is TRBV5-1 and J usage is TRBJ2-2, with D possibly being TRBD2 (5 bases). Trimming stripped 0 bases from V and 6 bases from J, with 18 bases between. The CDR3 runs to 17 residues. Germline loops: CDR1 SGHRS, CDR2 YFSETQ. For the CDR3, the DNA is TGCGCCAGCAGCTTGGAGCCTACTAGGATTAATGCCGGGGAGCTGTTTTTT. It specifies CASSLEPTRINAGELFF.

CDR3 loop: CASSRKPTGSTEAFF. The CDR3 region has the DNA TGTGCCAGCAGCCGTAAGCCCACAGGGAGCACTGAAGCTTTCTTT. The chain has TRBV6-5 and TRBJ1-1, with D perhaps TRBD1 (6 bases). Trimming removed 6 bases from V and 4 bases from J, with 18 bases in between. CDR1 and CDR2 (germline): MNHEY, SVGAGI. CDR3 length: 15 residues.

This clone has a handful of counts. The rearrangement uses TRBV2 and TRBJ2-3; TRBD2 matches 9 bases. Per the germline V gene, CDR1 is SNHLY and CDR2 is FYNNEI. V was clipped by 4 bases and J by 5 bases; unmatched bases: 7. The CDR3 extends over 15 amino acids. CDR3 nucleotides: TGTGCCAGCAGTGCTGCGGGGGGGCCGGTAGATACGCAGTATTTT. Translated, it gives CASSAAGGPVDTQYF.

The J gene is TRBJ2-7, the V gene TRBV7-6; D may be TRBD1 (5 bases). Trimming shortened V by 5 bases and J by 6 bases, and 17 bases separated the two germline ends. Germline CDR1 SGHVS, CDR2 FNYEAQ. The CDR3 consists of 14 residues. The CDR3 DNA follows: TGTGCCAGCAGCAAAAACACCCAAGGGGTCGAGCAGTACTTC. Protein product: CASSKNTQGVEQYF.

This clone was recorded once. CDR3 region: CASSYLHTQYF. In nucleotides, the CDR3 is TGTGCCAGCAGTTACCTGCATACGCAGTATTTT. The V and J genes are TRBV6-1 and TRBJ2-3, with D unresolved. V dropped 5 bases and J dropped 7 bases, with 7 bases sitting between them. This CDR3 is 11 amino acids long. Germline V gene data show CDR1 as MNHNS and CDR2 as SASEGT.

CDR3 nucleotide sequence: TGTGCCAGCAGTGAAGTGGGGGCAAACAGTTACTATGGCTACACCTTC. It yields the protein CASSEVGANSYYGYTF. J is TRBJ1-2 and V is TRBV6-1; a weak D match, TRBD1 (6 bases). The CDR3 loop spans 16 amino acids. Trimming cost V 1 base and J 3 bases, with 15 bases left between them. Per the germline V gene, CDR1 is MNHNS and CDR2 is SASEGT.

The chain links TRBV6-6 to TRBJ1-6; TRBD1 is a possible D gene (6 bases). This CDR3 comprises 16 residues. The V end was cut by 6 bases, the J end by 7 bases, with 19 bases between. Looked up from germline, CDR1 is MNHNY and CDR2 is SVGAGI (reference sequence). As DNA, the CDR3 is TGTGCCAGCAGCCCGACGCAGGGGACCTCGAATTCACCCCTCCACTTT. Translated, it gives CASSPTQGTSNSPLHF.

The chain joins TRBV29-1 to TRBJ2-7; 8 bases agree with TRBD1. The V segment lost 4 bases and the J segment 2 bases; nucleotides outside the gene matches: 19. Germline lookup yields CDR1 SQVTM and CDR2 ANQGSEA. The CDR3 has 18 residues. The CDR3 loop is CSVAESWTGRVPTYEQYF. DNA of the CDR3: TGCAGCGTTGCCGAAAGCTGGACAGGGCGGGTTCCCACCTACGAGCAGTACTTC.

With respect to this clone: Relative to the germline gene, one junction end is altered; a read error may explain this. The chain links TRBV7-8 to TRBJ1-2; TRBD1 matches 10 bases. The CDR3 sequence is 17 residues long. Germline-derived CDR1 and CDR2 are SGHVS and FQNEAQ. DNA of the CDR3: TGTGCCAGCAGCTTCTTAAGGGGACAGGGGAAGGCCTATAGCTACACCTTC. It specifies CASSFLRGQGKAYSYTF.

The V gene is TRBV11-2, the J gene TRBJ2-1; the D gene is possibly TRBD1 (6 bases). V was cut by 1 base and J by 10 bases, with 20 bases left in between. This CDR3 is 16 amino acids long. Germline lookup yields CDR1 SGHAT and CDR2 FQNNGV. This CDR3 is CASSLALQGIRGEQFF. The CDR3 bases are TGTGCCAGCAGCTTAGCATTACAGGGAATCCGTGGGGAGCAGTTCTTC.

This clone was counted only a few times. The chain carries TRBV7-8 and TRBJ2-4; no clear D. With 1 base removed from V and 2 bases from J, the gap between germline ends came to 9 bases. The CDR3 consists of 15 residues. In germline, CDR1 is SGHVS, CDR2 FQNEAQ. DNA for the CDR3: TGTGCCAGCAGCTTAGAGGAGCCCCCCAAAAACATTCAGTACTTC. Translating it yields CASSLEEPPKNIQYF.